The 2 T cell receptor beta chains below were found in one sample sequenced in a study of T-cell memory formation after mild COVID-19. TCRdb independently ran MiXCR on the 5' RACE reads; one entry per CDR3 protein. The top ten hold around a fifth of the sample, which has 350,000 or so distinct CDR3 sequences, less than 25% seen once. The sequencing input was PBMCs or a T cell subset sorted from them (not recorded which). Receptor source: a man in his late teens or twenties who had mild COVID-19 (a few samples of this study predate the infection). Cell type and time point are not known.

The chain links TRBV5-1 to TRBJ2-1, with 10 bases fitting TRBD1. Per the germline V gene, CDR1 is SGHRS and CDR2 is YFSETQ. J lost 7 bases, V lost 4 bases, and 11 bases had no gene match. The CDR3 sequence is 16 residues long. CDR3 DNA sequence: TGCGCCAGCAGCACGAAAGCCGGGACAGGGGATAATGAGCAGTTCTTC. The encoded protein is CASSTKAGTGDNEQFF.

This chain joins TRBV4-3 and TRBJ2-2, with TRBD1 matching over 11 bases. The junction had 11 bases not matched to a gene; V was cut back by 4 bases and J by 1 base. The length of the CDR3 is 19 residues. Per the germline V gene, CDR1 is LGHNA and CDR2 is YSLEER. The CDR3 DNA reads as TGCGCCAGCAGCCCCGTCCCGGGACAGGGGGGGTGGAACACCGGGGAGCTGTTTTTT. Translation: CASSPVPGQGGWNTGELFF.